The clone carrying this T cell receptor (beta chain) appeared many times. The antigen is unknown. This sample stems from a study of spatial heterogeneity in lung cancer. Study-level results: Counts that tracked tumor mutation counts were those of expanded intratumoral alpha and beta TCRs.

TCRdb independently ran MiXCR on the 5' RACE reads; one entry per CDR3 protein. Here the sample spans approximately 21,000 distinct CDR3 sequences, nearly 6.5% being singletons. Time point reported: sample taken at primary tumor resection. Tumor, nontumor lung or frozen PBMC supplied whole RNA, sequenced without sorting. The clonotype was recovered from a male donor with early-stage non-small cell lung cancer. The sequencing here drew on lung tumor tissue, taken at surgery.

The CDR3: CASSLWAGGTDTQYF. CDR3 bases: TGTGCCAGCAGTCTCTGGGCAGGGGGCACAGATACGCAGTATTTT. The chain carries TRBV28 and TRBJ2-3, with D tentatively TRBD1 (6 bases). There are 15 residues in the CDR3. Trimming cost V 5 bases and J 1 base, with 13 bases left between them. The germline V gene encodes CDR1 MDHEN and CDR2 SYDVKM.